The 9 T cell receptor beta chains given below trace back to one sample, sequenced in a study of blood T cell repertoires in COVID-19. TCRdb keeps only in-frame clones here, not all; method: immunoSEQ multiplex PCR. The sample lists 240,000 or so clones; more than 75% were seen once. The sample comprised PBMCs or T cells enriched from blood (not recorded which). These receptors were taken from a woman between 45 and 60 years old who had recovered from COVID-19.

The rearrangement links TRBV2 to TRBJ1-6; D remains unclear. This CDR3 spans 15 amino acids. V was trimmed by 6 bases and J by 10 bases, leaving 19 bases between them. Germline V gene lookup returns CDR1 SNHLY and CDR2 FYNNEI. CDR3 loop: CASRESAGDVSPLHF. DNA of the CDR3: TGTGCCAGCAGAGAAAGTGCGGGAGACGTCTCACCCCTCCACTTT.

This chain connects TRBV18 to TRBJ1-6; D may be TRBD1 (6 bases). The germline V and J ends were trimmed by 6 bases and 3 bases, with 15 bases remaining between them. The germline CDR1 and CDR2 sequences are KGHSH and LQKENI. This CDR3 contains 16 residues. The CDR3 protein is CASSPSRDNYNSPLHF. The CDR3 bases are TGTGCCAGCTCCCCCTCTCGGGACAACTATAATTCACCCCTCCACTTT.

V usage is TRBV28 and J usage is TRBJ2-5; D is uncertain. Trimming took 7 bases from V and 0 from J, leaving 12 bases between them. Per the germline V gene, CDR1 is MDHEN and CDR2 is SYDVKM. The CDR3 is made up of 14 amino acids. The CDR3 spells CASMLNLYQETQYF. The CDR3 DNA is TGTGCCAGCATGTTAAATTTGTACCAAGAGACCCAGTACTTC. Based on the CDR3 plus reference TRBV28 and TRBJ2-5, the full variable domain is DVKVTQSSRYLVKRTGEKVFLECVQDMDHENMFWYRQDPGLGLRLIYFSYDVKMKEKGDIPEGYSVSREKKERFSLILESASTNQTSMYLCASMLNLYQETQYFGPGTRLLVL.

The chain combines TRBV5-5 with TRBJ1-2, with a tentative D call TRBD1 (5 bases). The V and J ends lost 1 base and 5 bases respectively, with 15 bases between them. This CDR3 spans 15 amino acids. Germline V gives CDR1 SGHKS, CDR2 YYEKEE (reference sequence). This CDR3 is CASSLRAGNGYGYTF. CDR3 DNA sequence: TGTGCCAGCAGCTTGCGGGCAGGGAATGGGTATGGCTACACCTTC.

The J gene is TRBJ1-2, the V gene TRBV2; 10 bases align to TRBD1. CDR1 and CDR2 (germline): SNHLY, FYNNEI. There are 16 residues in the CDR3. The J segment lost 2 bases and the V segment lost 3 bases, leaving 6 bases of the junction unmatched. The CDR3 is CASSDLGQGGNYGYTF. The DNA for the CDR3 is TGTGCCAGCAGTGACCTAGGACAGGGGGGAAACTATGGCTACACCTTC.

V gene TRBV11-2 combines with J gene TRBJ2-2; D is ambiguous. Germline lookup yields CDR1 SGHAT and CDR2 FQNNGV. Trimming removed 3 bases from V and 2 bases from J, with 7 bases in between. This CDR3 is 14 amino acids long. DNA for the CDR3: TGTGCCAGCAGCTTTTCTCCCAACACCGGGGAGCTGTTTTTT. Protein: CASSFSPNTGELFF.

This clone showed up just a few times. The chain combines TRBV19 with TRBJ2-1; D not certain. The CDR3 covers 13 residues. Germline V lookup: CDR1 LNHDA, CDR2 SQIVND (reference sequence). V was trimmed by 3 bases and J by 3 bases, leaving 6 bases between them. The CDR3 bases are TGTGCCAGTAGTATTGGCCTCTACAATGAGCAGTTCTTC. Its protein product is CASSIGLYNEQFF.

This chain connects TRBV11-3 to TRBJ1-1; no definite D call. Germline V gene data show CDR1 as SGHNT and CDR2 as YENEEA. The CDR3 loop spans 17 amino acids. Deletions cut 1 base from V and 3 bases from J, with 18 bases between. In nucleotides, the CDR3 is TGTGCCAGCAGCTTAGTTACGACTGGCGCCCGGGACACTGAAGCTTTCTTT. Its protein is CASSLVTTGARDTEAFF. Using reference TRBV11-3 and TRBJ1-1 for the parts outside the CDR3, the full variable domain is EAGVVQSPRYKIIEKKQPVAFWCNPISGHNTLYWYLQNLGQGPELLIRYENEEAVDDSQLPKDRFSAERLKGVDSTLKIQPAELGDSAVYLCASSLVTTGARDTEAFFGQGTRLTVV.

This chain uses TRBV7-9 with TRBJ1-1; TRBD1 aligns across 8 bases. The CDR3 covers 15 residues. Germline CDR1 SEHNR, CDR2 FQNEAQ (reference sequence). Losses at the gene ends were 1 base for V and 1 base for J; bases not matched to a gene: 2. In nucleotides, the CDR3 is TGTGCCAGCAGCTTAGAGACAGGGGCGAACACTGAAGCTTTCTTT. This encodes CASSLETGANTEAFF.